This T cell receptor beta chain appears in the sequencing data of a study of T cells in Graves' hyperthyroidism and ophthalmopathy. Trimming took 6 bases from V and 4 from J; bases not matched to a gene: 10. The CDR3 length is 15 residues. Germline CDR1 is SGDLS and CDR2 is YYNGEE. It was RNA transcripts that yielded the amplified TCR beta CDR3 regions. The TCR CDR3 was amplified in a first-round RT-PCR using the HTBI primer set. TCRdb fed the multiplex PCR reads into MiXCR, producing one record per CDR3 protein. The table records a few hundred thousand distinct CDR3 sequences, around 42% of them present only once.

This chain joins TRBV9 and TRBJ2-3; the match to TRBD2 covers 8 bases. The source is a woman under 30 with Graves' hyperthyroidism. The sequenced sample was peripheral blood or thyroid tissue (not recorded which). Written as DNA, the CDR3 is TGTGCCAGCACCAAAGCGGGAGCTGATTCAGATACGCAGTATTTT. Translated: CASTKAGADSDTQYF.